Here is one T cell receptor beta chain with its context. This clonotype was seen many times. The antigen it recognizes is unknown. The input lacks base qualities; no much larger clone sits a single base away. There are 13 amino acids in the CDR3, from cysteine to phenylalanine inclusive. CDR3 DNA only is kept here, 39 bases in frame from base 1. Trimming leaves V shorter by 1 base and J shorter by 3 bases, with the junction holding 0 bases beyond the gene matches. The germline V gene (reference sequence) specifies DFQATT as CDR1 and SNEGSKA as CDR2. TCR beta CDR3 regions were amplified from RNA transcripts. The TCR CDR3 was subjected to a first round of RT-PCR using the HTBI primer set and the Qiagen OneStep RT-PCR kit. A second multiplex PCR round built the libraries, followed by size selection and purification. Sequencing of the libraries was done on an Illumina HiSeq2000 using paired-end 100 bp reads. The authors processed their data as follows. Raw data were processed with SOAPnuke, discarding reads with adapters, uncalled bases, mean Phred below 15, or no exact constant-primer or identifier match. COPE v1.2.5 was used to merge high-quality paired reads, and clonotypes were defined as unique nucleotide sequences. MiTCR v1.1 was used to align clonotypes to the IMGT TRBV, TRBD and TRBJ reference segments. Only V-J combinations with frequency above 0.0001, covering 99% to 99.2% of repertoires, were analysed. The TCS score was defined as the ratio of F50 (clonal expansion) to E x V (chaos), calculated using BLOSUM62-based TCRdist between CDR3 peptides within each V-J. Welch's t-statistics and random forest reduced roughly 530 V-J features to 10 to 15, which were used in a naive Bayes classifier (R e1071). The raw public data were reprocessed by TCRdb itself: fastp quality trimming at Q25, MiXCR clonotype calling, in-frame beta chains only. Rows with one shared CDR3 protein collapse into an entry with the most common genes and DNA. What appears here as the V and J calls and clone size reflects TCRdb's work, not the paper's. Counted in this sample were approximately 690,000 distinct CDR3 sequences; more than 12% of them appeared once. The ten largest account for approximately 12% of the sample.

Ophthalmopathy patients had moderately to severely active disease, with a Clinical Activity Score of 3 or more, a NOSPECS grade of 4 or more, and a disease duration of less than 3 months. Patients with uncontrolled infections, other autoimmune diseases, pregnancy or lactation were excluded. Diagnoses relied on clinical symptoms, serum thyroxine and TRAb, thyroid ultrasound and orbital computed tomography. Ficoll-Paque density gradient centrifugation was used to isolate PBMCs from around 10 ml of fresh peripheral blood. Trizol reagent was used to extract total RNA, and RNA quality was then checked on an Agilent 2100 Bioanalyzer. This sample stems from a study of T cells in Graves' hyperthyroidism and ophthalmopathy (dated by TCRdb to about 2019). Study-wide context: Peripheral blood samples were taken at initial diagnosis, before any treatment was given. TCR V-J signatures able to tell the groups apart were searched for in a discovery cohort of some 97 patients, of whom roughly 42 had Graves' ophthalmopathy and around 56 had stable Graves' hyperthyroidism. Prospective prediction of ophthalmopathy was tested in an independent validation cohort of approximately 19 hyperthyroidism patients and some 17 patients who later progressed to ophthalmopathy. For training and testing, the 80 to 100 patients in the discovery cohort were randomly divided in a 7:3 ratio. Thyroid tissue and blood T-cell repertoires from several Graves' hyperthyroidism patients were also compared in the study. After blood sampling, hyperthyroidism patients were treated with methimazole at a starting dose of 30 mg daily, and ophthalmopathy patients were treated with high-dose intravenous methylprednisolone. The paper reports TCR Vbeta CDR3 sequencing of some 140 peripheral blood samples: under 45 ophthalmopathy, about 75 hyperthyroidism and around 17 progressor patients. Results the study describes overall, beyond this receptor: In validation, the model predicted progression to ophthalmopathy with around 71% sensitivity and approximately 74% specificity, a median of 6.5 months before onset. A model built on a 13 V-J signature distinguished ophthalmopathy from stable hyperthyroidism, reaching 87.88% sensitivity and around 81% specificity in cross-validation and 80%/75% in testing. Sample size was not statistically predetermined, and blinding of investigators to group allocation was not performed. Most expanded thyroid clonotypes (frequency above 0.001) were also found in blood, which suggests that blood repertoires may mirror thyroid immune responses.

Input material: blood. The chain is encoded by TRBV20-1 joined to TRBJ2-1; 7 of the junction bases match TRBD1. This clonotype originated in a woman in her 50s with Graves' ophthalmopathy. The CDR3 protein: CSARGDSYNEQFF. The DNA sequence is TGCAGTGCTAGAGGGGACAGCTACAATGAGCAGTTCTTC.